Sequencing of this T cell receptor beta chain was carried out in a study of Graves' ophthalmopathy and Graves' hyperthyroidism. Findings of the study overall: Blood also contained most of the expanded thyroid clonotypes above 0.001 frequency.

As for this clonotype: Its target is unknown.

The authors amplified TCR beta CDR3 regions from RNA transcripts. The authors performed first-round RT-PCR with HTBI primers and then a second-round multiplex PCR. In TCRdb, the multiplex PCR reads were re-called with MiXCR into one record per CDR3 protein. The sample has over a million distinct CDR3 sequences, roughly two fifths seen once. Sample: peripheral blood or thyroid tissue (not recorded which). The receptor's source is an adult man with Graves' hyperthyroidism.

The CDR3 loop is CASSQDLTQYF. The DNA of the CDR3 is TGCGCCAGCAGCCAAGATCTAACCCAGTACTTC. V gene TRBV4-3 combines with J gene TRBJ2-5, with D unresolved. The V gene's germline CDR1 is LGHNA and CDR2 YSLEER. V lost 0 bases, J lost 8 bases, and 4 bases lay in between. CDR3 length equals 11 residues.